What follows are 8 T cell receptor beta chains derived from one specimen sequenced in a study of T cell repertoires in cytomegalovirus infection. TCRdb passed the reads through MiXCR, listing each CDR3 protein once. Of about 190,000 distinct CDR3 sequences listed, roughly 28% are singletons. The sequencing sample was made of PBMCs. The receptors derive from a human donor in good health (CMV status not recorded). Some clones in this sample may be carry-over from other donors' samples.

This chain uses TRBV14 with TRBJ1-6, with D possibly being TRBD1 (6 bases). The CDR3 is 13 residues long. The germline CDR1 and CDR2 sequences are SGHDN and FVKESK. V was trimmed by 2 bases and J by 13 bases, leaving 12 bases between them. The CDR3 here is CASSQLGGTPLHF. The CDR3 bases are TGTGCCAGCAGCCAATTAGGGGGAACTCCCCTCCACTTT.

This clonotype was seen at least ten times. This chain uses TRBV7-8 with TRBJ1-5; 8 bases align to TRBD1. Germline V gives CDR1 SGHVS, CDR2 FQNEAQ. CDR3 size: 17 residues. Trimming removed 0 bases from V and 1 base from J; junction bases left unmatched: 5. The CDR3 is CASSLAPDRESNQPQHF. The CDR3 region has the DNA TGTGCCAGCAGCTTAGCGCCGGACAGGGAGAGCAATCAGCCCCAGCATTTT. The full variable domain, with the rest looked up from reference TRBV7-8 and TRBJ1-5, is GAGVSQSPRYKVAKRGQDVALRCDPISGHVSLFWYQQALGQGPEFLTYFQNEAQLDKSGLPSDRFFAERPEGSVSTLKIQRTQQEDSAVYLCASSLAPDRESNQPQHFGDGTRLSIL.

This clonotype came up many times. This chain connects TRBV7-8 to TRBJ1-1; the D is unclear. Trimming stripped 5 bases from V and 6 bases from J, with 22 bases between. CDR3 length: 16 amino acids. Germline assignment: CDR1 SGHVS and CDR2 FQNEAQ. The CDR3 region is CASSPNPPTPRSEAFF. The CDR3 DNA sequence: TGTGCCAGCAGCCCAAACCCGCCGACACCACGGTCTGAAGCTTTCTTT.

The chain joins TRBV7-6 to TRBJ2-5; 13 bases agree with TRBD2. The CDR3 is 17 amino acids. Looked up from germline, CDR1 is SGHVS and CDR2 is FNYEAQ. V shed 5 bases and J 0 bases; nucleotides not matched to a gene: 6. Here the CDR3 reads CASSPGLAGEYQETQYF. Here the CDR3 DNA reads TGTGCCAGCAGCCCCGGACTAGCGGGGGAGTACCAAGAGACCCAGTACTTC. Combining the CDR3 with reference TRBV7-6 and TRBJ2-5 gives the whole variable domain GAGVSQSPRYKVTKRGQDVALRCDPISGHVSLYWYRQALGQGPEFLTYFNYEAQQDKSGLPNDRFSAERPEGSISTLTIQRTEQRDSAMYRCASSPGLAGEYQETQYFGPGTRLLVL.

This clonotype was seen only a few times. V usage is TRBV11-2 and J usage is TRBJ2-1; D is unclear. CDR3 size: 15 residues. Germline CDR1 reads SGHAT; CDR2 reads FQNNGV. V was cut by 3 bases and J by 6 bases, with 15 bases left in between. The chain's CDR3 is CASSFSAGTGNEQFF. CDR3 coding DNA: TGTGCCAGCAGCTTTTCTGCCGGAACTGGCAATGAGCAGTTCTTC.

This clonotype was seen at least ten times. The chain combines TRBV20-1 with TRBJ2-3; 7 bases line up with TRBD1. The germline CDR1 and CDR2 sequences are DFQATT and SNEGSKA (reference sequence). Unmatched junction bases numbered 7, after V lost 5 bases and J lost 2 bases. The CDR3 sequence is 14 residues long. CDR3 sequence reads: CSAPGTAFTDTQYF. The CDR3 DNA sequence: TGCAGTGCTCCCGGGACAGCCTTCACAGATACGCAGTATTTT.

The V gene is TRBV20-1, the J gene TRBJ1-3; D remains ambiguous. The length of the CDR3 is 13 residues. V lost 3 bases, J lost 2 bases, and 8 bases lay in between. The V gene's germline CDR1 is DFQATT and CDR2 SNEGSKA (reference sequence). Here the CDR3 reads CSASRVAGNTIYF. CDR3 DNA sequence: TGCAGTGCTAGTAGGGTCGCTGGAAACACCATATATTTT.

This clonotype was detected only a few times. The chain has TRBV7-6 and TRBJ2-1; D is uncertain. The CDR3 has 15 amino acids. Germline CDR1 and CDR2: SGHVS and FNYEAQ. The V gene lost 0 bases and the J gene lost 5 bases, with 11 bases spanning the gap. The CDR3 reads CASSLARPPHNEQFF. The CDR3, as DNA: TGTGCCAGCAGCTTAGCGCGGCCACCTCACAATGAGCAGTTCTTC.